This T cell receptor (beta chain) was found in a study of T cells after yellow fever vaccination. The V and J ends lost 6 bases and 0 bases respectively, with 9 bases between them. Germline V gives CDR1 SGHRS, CDR2 YFSETQ. This CDR3 is 13 amino acids long. Study findings and constraints: Most clones from primary vaccination were detected again post-booster (almost 98% CD4, around 88% CD8).

Worth noting for this clonotype: Its antigen is currently unknown.

MiXCR, applied by TCRdb to the 5' RACE reads, yields one record per CDR3 protein. The sample records just under 600,000 distinct CDR3 sequences, approximately 15% being singletons. The sequence derives from a young man who received the YFV17D yellow fever vaccine. This sample comprised PBMCs, obtained on the day of the yellow fever booster vaccination. The chain carries TRBV5-1 and TRBJ1-1, with D possibly being TRBD1 (5 bases). In DNA form, the CDR3 reads TGCGCCAGCAAGGGGATCATGAACACTGAAGCTTTCTTT. Translated: CASKGIMNTEAFF.